This paragraph covers one T cell receptor beta chain sequence. Its antigen remains unknown. Investigators isolated RNA and reverse transcribed it into cDNA to act as the sequencing template. Using immunoSEQ multiplex PCR, the repertoire was profiled, and TCRdb retains in-frame clones only, with some absent. The sample holds some 100,000 clones, approximately 52% seen once. Treatment given: oral pan-JAK inhibitor, 5-10 mg twice daily. Alopecia areata patients provided lesional scalp punch biopsies and peripheral blood, both collected for the study. The data derive from a study of CD8+ T cells in alopecia areata. Germline-derived CDR1 and CDR2 are GTSNPN and SVGIG (reference sequence). Trimming removed 3 bases from V and 6 bases from J, with 5 bases in between. This CDR3 contains 10 residues. General study results and limits: Clonality in the scalp and expanded CD8+ clones ranked among the top 100 were significantly decreased by tofacitinib. Patients showed less clear TCR sequence sharing than mice, possibly partly because of HLA diversity.

Sequences were derived from CD8+ T cells sorted from blood, sampled at week 4, from a patient treated with tofacitinib. The sequence was obtained from a human donor with alopecia areata. The chain employs TRBV30 and TRBJ1-2; a weak D match, TRBD1 (5 bases). CDR3: CAWRGHGYTF. Here the CDR3 DNA reads TGTGCCTGGAGGGGGCATGGCTACACCTTC.